These 8 T cell receptor beta chains originate from one sample sequenced in a study of T cell repertoires in cytomegalovirus infection. TCRdb called the reads again in MiXCR, with one record for every CDR3 protein. Of about 830,000 distinct CDR3 sequences listed, 32% are singletons. These TCRs' antigens remain unknown. Sequencing used cultured CD8+ T cells from PBMCs, obtained from culture after CMV antigen stimulation. Receptors were obtained from a human donor in good health (CMV status not recorded). Some clones in this sample may be carry-over from other donors' samples.

CDR3 sequence reads: CASSPTLTGGIYGYTF. The CDR3 DNA reads as TGTGCCAGCAGCCCTACCCTGACAGGTGGGATCTATGGCTACACCTTC. V gene TRBV7-9 combines with J gene TRBJ1-2, with D possibly TRBD1 on 6 matching bases. Deletions cut 5 bases from V and 4 bases from J, with 20 bases between. Germline-derived CDR1 and CDR2 are SEHNR and FQNEAQ (reference sequence). The CDR3 consists of 16 residues. The entire variable domain, with the rest obtained from reference TRBV7-9 and TRBJ1-2, is as follows: DTGVSQNPRHKITKRGQNVTFRCDPISEHNRLYWYRQTLGQGPEFLTYFQNEAQLEKSRLLSDRFSAERPKGSFSTLEIQRTEQGDSAMYLCASSPTLTGGIYGYTFGSGTRLTVV.

J is TRBJ2-2 and V is TRBV10-3; D could derive from TRBD1 or TRBD2 (5 bases each). Trimming cost V 4 bases and J 1 base, with 19 bases left between them. The CDR3 loop spans 18 amino acids. Germline-derived CDR1 and CDR2 are ENHRY and SYGVKD. CDR3 bases: TGTGCCATCAGTGTCTTAAGACCTGGGGGTTTGAACACCGGGGAGCTGTTTTTT. This sequence encodes CAISVLRPGGLNTGELFF.

V usage is TRBV6-2 or TRBV6-3 and J usage is TRBJ2-1; tentative D call: TRBD1 (6 bases). V was cut by 9 bases and J by 6 bases, with 15 bases left in between. The CDR3 extends over 13 amino acids. CDR1 MNHEY and CDR2 SVGEGT come from the germline V gene. CDR3 region: CASGLTGPNEQFF. The CDR3 DNA follows: TGTGCCAGTGGCCTAACAGGGCCCAATGAGCAGTTCTTC.

The V gene is TRBV27, the J gene TRBJ1-1; tentative D call: TRBD1 (5 bases). V lost 2 bases to trimming and J lost 0 bases, with 10 bases between them. The length of the CDR3 is 15 residues. Germline V gives CDR1 MNHEY, CDR2 SMNVEV (reference sequence). The CDR3 DNA follows: TGTGCCAGCAGTTTAAGTCCGACAGTGAACACTGAAGCTTTCTTT. Its translation is CASSLSPTVNTEAFF.

This clonotype was observed at least ten times. The chain has TRBV7-8 and TRBJ2-2; D ambiguous. V lost 5 bases to trimming and J lost 7 bases, with 11 bases between them. The CDR3 totals 13 residues. Germline CDR1 SGHVS, CDR2 FQNEAQ. DNA for the CDR3: TGTGCCAGCAGCACCAGGACCCTCGGGGAGCTGTTTTTT. Its translation: CASSTRTLGELFF.

The chain has TRBV12-5 and TRBJ2-1; D assignment may be TRBD1 or TRBD2 (5 bases each). Per the germline V gene, CDR1 is LGHNT and CDR2 is FRNRAP. The CDR3 runs 17 residues. The ends were cut back, 7 bases at V and 2 bases at J, with 21 bases in the middle. The CDR3 region has the DNA TGTGCTAGTGCCCGGGGCCCGGCTACGAGCCCCTACAATGAGCAGTTCTTC. Translated: CASARGPATSPYNEQFF.

This chain connects TRBV3-1 to TRBJ2-1, with TRBD2 identical over 7 bases. Germline lookup yields CDR1 LGHDT and CDR2 YNNKEL (reference sequence). Trimming cost V 8 bases and J 7 bases; bases outside gene matches: 14. This CDR3 region has 15 residues. The CDR3 region is CASRSETGGSNEQFF. CDR3 nucleotides: TGTGCCAGCCGCTCGGAAACGGGGGGTTCGAATGAGCAGTTCTTC.

This clonotype was detected a few times. This rearrangement joins TRBV20-1 to TRBJ2-1; D unclear. Looked up from germline, CDR1 is DFQATT and CDR2 is SNEGSKA (reference sequence). The CDR3 has 14 residues. Trimming left V 2 bases short and J 0 bases short, with 8 bases between. CDR3 residues: CSARTLSSYNEQFF. The CDR3 DNA reads as TGCAGTGCTAGAACCCTAAGCTCCTACAATGAGCAGTTCTTC.